Sequencing of this T cell receptor (beta chain) was carried out in a study of blood T cells in healthy people across ages (dated by TCRdb to the mid-2010s). In the study overall: In model experiments, template switching captured roughly one uniquely barcoded TCR beta cDNA molecule for every two T cells. To track age-related changes in TCR beta repertoire diversity, the study relied on deep sequencing normalized with unique cDNA molecular identifiers. Four age groups were formed from the donors: young (average around 15 years), middle-aged (approximately 39), aged (roughly 56) and long-lived (more than 75). The study analyzed two additional independent replicas of 1 million unique cDNA reads from the same blood draw for two donors, one aged 18 to 29 and one aged 80 or older. What the study reported, not specific to this receptor: Estimates of total diversity from one million sequenced T cells were regarded as lower bounds and underestimates. The percentage of naive T cells measured by flow cytometry correlated strongly with observed TCR beta diversity. Compared with the aged group, the long-lived group had more naive CD4+ T cells, fewer expanded clones and increased TCR diversity, a pattern suggesting age selection. Because the CMV infection status of the donors was unknown, age-related changes in expanded clonotypes may potentially have been confounded. Observed TCR beta diversity per million T cells fell roughly linearly with age, and a significant reduction was already apparent by age around 39. Conclusive comparison of naive and antigen-experienced compartments was prevented by the profiling of bulk unsorted PBMCs.

The donors were roughly 39 Caucasian individuals from Russia, aged roughly 6 to 100 years, who were systemically healthy. Roughly 10 milliliters of peripheral blood were drawn from each donor into EDTA-treated Vacutainer tubes. Ficoll-Paque density-gradient centrifugation was used to isolate PBMCs, with at least 6.5 million obtained per sample. Trizol reagent was used to extract total RNA from the PBMCs, yielding at least 6 micrograms per sample. Naive CD45RAhigh/CD27high T cell percentages were measured by flow cytometry on a PBMC aliquot from every donor. The method behind the library was 5' RACE. Instrument used: Illumina HiSeq 2500. A second PCR of about 6 to 12 cycles was performed with a sample-barcoded 5' primer and a J-beta primer mix. Each TCR beta cDNA molecule received a unique molecular identifier from a template-switch 5' adaptor carrying 12 random nucleotides. Each sample yielded at least 3 million CDR3-containing paired-end reads. All of the RNA was converted into first-strand cDNA using the Mint cDNA synthesis kit, with a TRBC-specific oligonucleotide serving as the primer. Following uracil-DNA glycosylase treatment, all cDNA underwent a first 18-cycle PCR with the universal primers M1SS and BC2_uni_R. Processing in the source paper ran as follows. Each sample was normalized by randomly selecting 1 million high-quality reads, each carrying a distinct molecular identifier. Instead of being binned into consensus sequences, reads that shared molecular identifiers were thrown out. MiTCR, run with a Q25 quality threshold and the strictest error-elimination algorithm, handled CDR3 identification, clonotype clustering and error correction. A nonparametric unseen species model with Euler transformation was used to estimate a lower bound on total TCR beta diversity. TCRdb trimmed the raw reads at Q25, called clones with MiXCR and kept productive beta chains. Duplicate CDR3 protein sequences are folded into a single record with the most common DNA and genes. These V and J calls originate from TCRdb's pipeline instead of the authors' own analysis. In this sample the table shows around 1,000,000 distinct CDR3 sequences, under 30% of which occur a single time. The top ten clonotypes cover around 0.75% of the sample.

Concerning this clonotype itself: The specificity of this receptor is unknown. The germline gene is not matched at one end of the junction; a read error may be the cause.

These same records also appear under a second study, on T cells of mothers and their children. From that second study: Nine systemically healthy Caucasian individuals served as donors, namely three mothers together with their six children. cDNA synthesis consumed the entire amount of extracted RNA, loaded at around 1.5 ug RNA in each 15 ul reaction. In the second PCR, the M1S primer introduced both the sample barcodes and 2-4 random nucleotides. More than 9 million TCR beta CDR3 reads were obtained from each mother, and some 3 million reads were obtained from each child. Thymic selection similarly shapes TCR recombination output in related and unrelated pairs, with minor effect from inherited differences. Related mother-child pairs always showed normalized repertoire overlap that was slightly higher than in unrelated mother-child pairs, though the difference was never significant. With a sensitivity of approximately 96 clones per million clonotypes, no persistent microchimeric T cell clones were detected. The study used deep NGS to compare TCR beta repertoires of mothers and children, seeking features distinguishing related mother-child pairs from unrelated individuals. The mean age was about 38 +/- 4 years for the mothers and approximately 11 +/- 4 years for the children. After adapter ligation with NEBNext reagents, the libraries were sequenced on Illumina HiSeq 2000 with 100+100 nt paired-end reads. To avoid cross-contamination, the mother libraries and the child libraries were prepared a month apart and sequenced in separate runs. For each donor, between about 500,000 and 2,200,000 distinct TCR beta clonotypes were identified. Naive TCR beta clonotypes were estimated from low-frequency clonotypes matched to each donor's FACS-determined naive share, without sorting.

Sequenced sample: blood. The clonotype was recovered from a girl under 10 years old in good health.

The bases are TGTGCCGGCAGTTTTCAAGGCCACGGACAAGAGACCCAGTACTTC. Protein translation: CAGSFQGHGQETQYF. The chain employs TRBV12-3 or TRBV12-4 and TRBJ2-5; there is no confident call for the D gene. The cysteine opens and the phenylalanine closes a CDR3 of 15 amino acids. Only the CDR3 region is kept as DNA, spanning 45 bases read in frame from base 1.